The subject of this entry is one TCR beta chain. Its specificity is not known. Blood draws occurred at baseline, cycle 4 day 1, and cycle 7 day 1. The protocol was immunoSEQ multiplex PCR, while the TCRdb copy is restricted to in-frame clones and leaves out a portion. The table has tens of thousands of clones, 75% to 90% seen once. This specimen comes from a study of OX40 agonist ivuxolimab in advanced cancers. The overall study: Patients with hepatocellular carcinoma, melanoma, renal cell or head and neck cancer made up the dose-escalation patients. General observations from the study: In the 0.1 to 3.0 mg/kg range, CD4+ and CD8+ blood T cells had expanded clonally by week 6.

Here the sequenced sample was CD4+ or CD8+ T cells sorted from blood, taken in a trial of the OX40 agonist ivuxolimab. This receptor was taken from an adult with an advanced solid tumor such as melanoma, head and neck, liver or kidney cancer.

CDR3 protein: CASSLDSAGQFYEQYF. The CDR3 bases are TGTGCCAGCAGCTTAGACTCTGCCGGACAGTTCTACGAGCAGTACTTC. This rearrangement joins TRBV7-6 to TRBJ2-7; weak D call: TRBD1 (6 bases). With 1 base removed from V and 3 bases from J, the gap between germline ends came to 16 bases. This CDR3 region has 16 residues. CDR1 is SGHVS and CDR2 is FNYEAQ in the germline V gene.